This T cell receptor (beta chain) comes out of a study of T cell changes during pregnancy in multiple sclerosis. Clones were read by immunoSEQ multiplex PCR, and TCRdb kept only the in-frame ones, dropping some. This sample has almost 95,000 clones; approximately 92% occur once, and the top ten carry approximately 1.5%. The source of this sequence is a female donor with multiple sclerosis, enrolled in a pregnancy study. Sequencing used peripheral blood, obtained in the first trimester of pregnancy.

The CDR3 sequence: CASSSTSAPEDTQYF. The CDR3 bases are TGCGCCAGCAGCTCGACTAGCGCGCCGGAAGATACGCAGTATTTT. The rearrangement uses TRBV5-1 and TRBJ2-3; the match to TRBD2 covers 8 bases. This CDR3 spans 15 amino acids. The V segment lost 3 bases and the J segment 5 bases; nucleotides outside the gene matches: 8. Germline V CDR1 and CDR2: SGHRS, YFSETQ. Based on the CDR3 plus reference TRBV5-1 and TRBJ2-3, the full variable domain is KAGVTQTPRYLIKTRGQQVTLSCSPISGHRSVSWYQQTPGQGLQFLFEYFSETQRNKGNFPGRFSGRQFSNSRSEMNVSTLELGDSALYLCASSSTSAPEDTQYFGPGTRLTVL.